This entry lists 27 T cell receptor beta chains sequenced from one sample in a study of shared clonotypes between healthy human individuals. The data were produced by immunoSEQ multiplex PCR, yet TCRdb's version contains in-frame clones alone and is incomplete. Among some 2,500,000 clones, less than 95% were seen once, and the ten largest hold approximately 0.41%. The sample consisted of naive CD4+ T cells from PBMCs. Subset denoted: CD45RA+ positively selected. These receptors were taken from a man between 18 and 29 years old in good health. Some clones in this sample may be carry-over from other donors' samples.

In DNA form, the CDR3 reads TGTGCCAGCAGTGGAACAGGGTCCTACACCTCTGGAAACACCATATATTTT. Amino acid sequence: CASSGTGSYTSGNTIYF. The chain couples TRBV28 to TRBJ1-3, with D perhaps TRBD1 (6 bases). Germline V CDR1 and CDR2: MDHEN, SYDVKM. The CDR3 contains 17 residues. V gave up 5 bases and J gave up 0 bases, with 17 bases separating them.

This clone was observed a single time. This chain uses TRBV28 with TRBJ1-2; D is undetermined. The CDR3 extends over 12 amino acids. In germline, CDR1 is MDHEN, CDR2 SYDVKM. Trimming shortened V by 8 bases and J by 4 bases, and 11 bases separated the two germline ends. The CDR3 nucleotides are TGTGCCAGCCACAACCGGGGCTATGGCTACACCTTC. Protein sequence: CASHNRGYGYTF.

The chain uses TRBV30 and TRBJ2-1; 11 nucleotides match TRBD1. This CDR3 comprises 15 residues. CDR1 and CDR2 (germline): GTSNPN, SVGIG (reference sequence). Trimming removed 7 bases from V and 8 bases from J; junction bases left unmatched: 13. The CDR3 protein is CASYLGQGAYYEQFF. DNA of the CDR3: TGTGCCTCTTACCTCGGACAGGGGGCTTATTATGAGCAGTTCTTC. Supplemented by reference TRBV30 and TRBJ2-1, the full variable domain reads SQTIHQWPATLVQPVGSPLSLECTVEGTSNPNLYWYRQAAGRGLQLLFYSVGIGQISSEVPQNLSASRPQDRQFILSSKKLLLSDSGFYLCASYLGQGAYYEQFFGPGTRLTVL.

The chain uses TRBV7-2 and TRBJ2-5; D perhaps matches TRBD2 (5 bases). The germline V and J ends were trimmed by 5 bases and 1 base, with 11 bases remaining between them. Germline CDR1 is SGHTA and CDR2 is FQGNSA. The CDR3 loop spans 14 amino acids. The CDR3 sequence: CASSPNAGQETQYF. The CDR3, as DNA: TGTGCCAGCAGCCCCAACGCGGGCCAAGAGACCCAGTACTTC.

As regards this clone: Other DNA sequences within the sample encode an identical CDR3. The rearrangement links TRBV6-1 to TRBJ1-5, with TRBD1 matching 7 bases. V lost 5 bases to trimming and J lost 4 bases; unmatched junction nucleotides: 2. This CDR3 is 13 amino acids long. Per the germline V gene, CDR1 is MNHNS and CDR2 is SASEGT. CDR3 residues: CASSRDSNQPQHF. Written as DNA, the CDR3 is TGTGCCAGCAGTAGGGACAGTAATCAGCCCCAGCATTTT.

About this clone: The same CDR3 arises from other DNA sequences in this sample as well. The CDR3 DNA follows: TGTGCCAGCAGTTACTCACGCTACGAGCAGTACTTC. Its translation is CASSYSRYEQYF. The V gene is TRBV6-5, the J gene TRBJ2-7; unclear D gene. V lost 0 bases, J lost 3 bases, and 3 bases lay in between. Per the germline V gene, CDR1 is MNHEY and CDR2 is SVGAGI. There are 12 residues in the CDR3.

A note on this clone: The same CDR3 arises from other DNA sequences in this sample as well. The chain uses TRBV5-1 and TRBJ2-2; D may be TRBD2 (6 bases). Germline CDR1 reads SGHRS; CDR2 reads YFSETQ. The CDR3 spans 14 residues. Trimming cost V 0 bases and J 8 bases, with 11 bases left between them. This chain's CDR3 is CASSLDSGLGELFF. For the CDR3, the DNA is TGCGCCAGCAGCTTGGATAGCGGCCTGGGGGAGCTGTTTTTT.

For this clone: The same CDR3 is also encoded by other DNA sequences in this sample. The chain links TRBV18 to TRBJ2-3; 10 bases agree with TRBD2. Germline V lookup: CDR1 KGHSH, CDR2 LQKENI. V lost 3 bases, J lost 0 bases, and 3 bases stayed unmatched. CDR3 length: 16 residues. The CDR3 is CASSPLLAGSTDTQYF. CDR3 nucleotides: TGTGCCAGCTCACCCCTACTAGCGGGGAGCACAGATACGCAGTATTTT.

The sample holds a few counts of this clone. The chain combines TRBV7-9 with TRBJ1-4, with TRBD1 matching over 10 bases. Trimming removed 6 bases from V and 7 bases from J; junction bases left unmatched: 2. Germline CDR1 SEHNR, CDR2 FQNEAQ (reference sequence). The length of the CDR3 is 13 residues. CDR3 region: CASSWDRGEKLFF. CDR3 coding DNA: TGTGCCAGCAGTTGGGACAGGGGTGAAAAACTGTTTTTT.

The V call is TRBV5-4, the J call TRBJ1-1; D call uncertain. CDR1 is SGHNT, CDR2 YYREEE, per germline (reference sequence). CDR3 size: 15 residues. V lost 2 bases to trimming and J lost 0 bases, with 11 bases between them. CDR3 region: CASSLPGLLNTEAFF. The CDR3, as DNA: TGTGCCAGCAGCTTACCTGGGCTCCTGAACACTGAAGCTTTCTTT.

This rearrangement joins TRBV25-1 to TRBJ2-7, with TRBD1 matching 8 bases. V lost 4 bases and J lost 6; bases outside the gene matches: 11. This CDR3 spans 15 amino acids. The germline V gene has CDR1 MGHDK and CDR2 SYGVNS. CDR3 amino acids: CASSAEQDRDGEQYF. For the CDR3, the DNA is TGTGCCAGCAGTGCCGAACAGGACAGGGATGGCGAGCAGTACTTC.

This clone was seen a single time. The gene calls are TRBV5-1 and TRBJ1-5; no definite D call. This CDR3 is built from 18 residues. V lost 0 bases and J lost 2, with 18 bases in between. Per the germline V gene, CDR1 is SGHRS and CDR2 is YFSETQ. The chain's CDR3 is CASSLDPMYGGGNQPQHF. CDR3 nucleotide sequence: TGCGCCAGCAGCTTGGACCCTATGTATGGAGGTGGCAATCAGCCCCAGCATTTT.

The J gene is TRBJ1-4, the V gene TRBV20-1; D is unclear. Trimming removed 3 bases from V and 8 bases from J, with 7 bases in between. Looked up from germline, CDR1 is DFQATT and CDR2 is SNEGSKA (reference sequence). The CDR3 contains 11 residues. The DNA of the CDR3 is TGCAGTGCTAGTTCGCGGGAAAAACTGTTTTTT. It encodes CSASSREKLFF.

This rearrangement joins TRBV5-1 to TRBJ2-5; D might be TRBD1 or TRBD2, each matching 5 bases. The V end lost 4 bases, the J end lost 5 bases, and 18 bases lay between the germline ends. The CDR3 spans 15 residues. Looked up from germline, CDR1 is SGHRS and CDR2 is YFSETQ. DNA of the CDR3: TGCGCCAGCAGCCCTGAGGGGACGGTGGGGGAGACCCAGTACTTC. This sequence encodes CASSPEGTVGETQYF.

This clone was counted only a few times. This chain joins TRBV29-1 and TRBJ1-3; 9 positions match TRBD1. The germline V gene encodes CDR1 SQVTM and CDR2 ANQGSEA. V was pared by 7 bases and J by 4 bases, with 8 bases of the junction left unmatched. This CDR3 is built from 14 residues. The CDR3 coding sequence is TGCAGCGCCTTGACAGGGGGAGTCGGAAACACCATATATTTT. This codes for CSALTGGVGNTIYF. Variable domain in full (rest from reference TRBV29-1 and TRBJ1-3): SAVISQKPSRDICQRGTSLTIQCQVDSQVTMMFWYRQQPGQSLTLIATANQGSEATYESGFVIDKFPISRPNLTFSTLTVSNMSPEDSSIYLCSALTGGVGNTIYFGEGSWLTVV.

The V call is TRBV25-1, the J call TRBJ1-1, with unresolved D. The CDR3 spans 14 residues. V was shortened by 3 bases and J by 4 bases, with 12 bases between the two germline ends. Germline loops: CDR1 MGHDK, CDR2 SYGVNS. Written as DNA, the CDR3 is TGTGCCAGCAGTGATAAGGGTCTAGGCACTGAAGCTTTCTTT. Its protein product is CASSDKGLGTEAFF.

The rearrangement uses TRBV10-2 and TRBJ1-5, with D maybe TRBD1 (6 bases). Between the trimmed V and J ends, which lost 3 bases and 5 bases, there was a span of 14 bases. The CDR3 has 15 residues. Germline V gene sequence: CDR1 WSHSY, CDR2 SAAADI. CDR3 DNA sequence: TGCGCCAGCAGTGACGCTGGGGGGGGGCATCAGCCCCAGCATTTT. Its protein is CASSDAGGGHQPQHF.

For this clone: Other DNA sequences in this sample translate to the same CDR3. V is TRBV5-1 and J is TRBJ2-3; 14 bases are shared with TRBD2. This CDR3 contains 15 residues. After removal of 5 bases from V and 5 bases from J, the junction contained 4 bases not matched to a gene. CDR1 is SGHRS and CDR2 is YFSETQ in the germline V gene. This CDR3 reads CASSPGTSGRDTQYF. In DNA form, the CDR3 reads TGCGCCAGCAGTCCCGGGACTAGCGGGAGAGATACGCAGTATTTT. Combining the CDR3 with reference TRBV5-1 and TRBJ2-3 gives the whole variable domain KAGVTQTPRYLIKTRGQQVTLSCSPISGHRSVSWYQQTPGQGLQFLFEYFSETQRNKGNFPGRFSGRQFSNSRSEMNVSTLELGDSALYLCASSPGTSGRDTQYFGPGTRLTVL.

The CDR3 DNA follows: TGTGCCAGCAGCTATTTCACCGGGGAGCTGTTTTTT. It translates to CASSYFTGELFF. V gene TRBV6-6 combines with J gene TRBJ2-2, with D uncertain. Germline loops: CDR1 MNHNY, CDR2 SVGAGI (reference sequence). This CDR3 contains 12 residues. Trimming removed 6 bases from V and 4 bases from J, with 6 bases in between.

For this clone: One end of the junction varies from germline; a read error may be responsible. The chain uses TRBV19 and TRBJ2-7; 12 positions match TRBD2. The CDR3 spans 15 residues. Germline lookup yields CDR1 LNHDA and CDR2 SQIVND (reference sequence). CDR3 sequence: CASSLELAGGYEQYF. CDR3 nucleotides: TGTGCCAGTAGTTTAGAACTAGCGGGAGGATACGAGCAGTACTTC.

The rearrangement joins TRBV7-2 to TRBJ2-1, with D unresolved. CDR3 size: 13 residues. The ends were cut back, 5 bases at V and 4 bases at J, with 9 bases in the middle. The germline CDR1 and CDR2 sequences are SGHTA and FQGNSA. In nucleotides, the CDR3 is TGTGCCAGCAGCACCAACAGATACAATGAGCAGTTCTTC. Translation: CASSTNRYNEQFF.

The rearrangement links TRBV7-7 to TRBJ2-2; the D is unclear. The CDR3 covers 16 residues. V was pared by 3 bases and J by 6 bases, with 17 bases between. Looked up from germline, CDR1 is SSHAT and CDR2 is FNYEAQ (reference sequence). The DNA for the CDR3 is TGTGCCAGCAGCTTTCAACCCTGGGCCGTCCCCGGGGAGCTGTTTTTT. It encodes CASSFQPWAVPGELFF.

The chain uses TRBV2 and TRBJ2-2; D is unresolved. The ends were cut back, 5 bases at V and 1 base at J, with 8 bases in the middle. Germline V gives CDR1 SNHLY, CDR2 FYNNEI. The CDR3 sequence is 14 residues long. The CDR3 here is CASSRAGNTGELFF. In DNA form, the CDR3 reads TGTGCCAGCAGTAGAGCAGGGAACACCGGGGAGCTGTTTTTT.

V and J are TRBV16 and TRBJ2-7; 12 bases agree with TRBD2. Germline V CDR1 and CDR2: KGHSY, FQNENV. The CDR3 consists of 14 residues. With 4 bases clipped from V and 7 bases from J, the junction kept 5 bases outside the gene matches. The CDR3 is CASSRLAGDGEQYF. In DNA form, the CDR3 reads TGTGCCAGCAGCCGACTAGCGGGAGACGGGGAGCAGTACTTC.

The chain uses TRBV2 and TRBJ2-1; tentatively, D is TRBD2 (5 bases). V lost 7 bases and J lost 0, with 7 bases in between. CDR1 and CDR2 (germline): SNHLY, FYNNEI. The CDR3 extends over 13 amino acids. CDR3 sequence (DNA): TGTGCCAGCACCGACTACTCCTACAATGAGCAGTTCTTC. Its protein product is CASTDYSYNEQFF. Drawing the rest from reference TRBV2 and TRBJ2-1, the complete variable domain is EPEVTQTPSHQVTQMGQEVILRCVPISNHLYFYWYRQILGQKVEFLVSFYNNEISEKSEIFDDQFSVERPDGSNFTLKIRSTKLEDSAMYFCASTDYSYNEQFFGPGTRLTVL.

The CDR3 DNA reads as TGCGCCAGCAGCCGCGAAAAGGGACTAGCGGTCCAAAGGTGCGAGCAGTACTTC. Its translation is CASSREKGLAVQRCEQYF. The chain combines TRBV4-1 with TRBJ2-7; TRBD2 matches at 11 bases. CDR1 is MGHRA and CDR2 is YSYEKL in the germline V gene. The CDR3 is 18 residues long. V dropped 4 bases and J dropped 6; count of bases not matched to a gene: 17.

The chain carries TRBV11-2 and TRBJ2-5; perhaps TRBD2 as D (6 bases). Germline CDR1 is SGHAT and CDR2 is FQNNGV. The V gene lost 4 bases and the J gene lost 5 bases, with 20 bases spanning the gap. This CDR3 contains 16 residues. The CDR3 loop is CASSSSRGLPPETQYF. CDR3 sequence (DNA): TGTGCCAGCAGCTCATCAAGGGGACTTCCTCCGGAGACCCAGTACTTC.